This TCR beta chain was sequenced for a study of T cell clones after liver transplantation. Looking at the study overall: TCRbeta sequencing after a pre-transplant mixed lymphocyte reaction identified graft-donor-reactive clones, later tracked in post-transplant blood. At least one year of complete immunosuppression withdrawal without enzymes over twice normal defined tolerance.

Germline lookup yields CDR1 SEHNR and CDR2 FQNEAQ (reference sequence). The ends were cut back, 4 bases at V and 10 bases at J, with 8 bases in the middle. This CDR3 spans 11 amino acids. With regard to this clone: Its antigen is as yet unknown.

Data came from immunoSEQ multiplex PCR; TCRdb stores just in-frame clones and leaves some out. The sample consists of fewer than 25,000 clones, approximately 94% of them appearing once. Study outcomes and limitations: Migration into the graft, not deletion, may explain lost graft donor-reactive T cells.

The chain uses TRBV7-9 and TRBJ2-1; D call uncertain. The specimen comprised CD8+ T cells from blood, sampled around 27 months after liver transplant. The receptor's source is a human patient who received a liver transplant. Some of these T cells may belong to the graft donor. The CDR3 protein is CASSSSPEQFF. In DNA form, the CDR3 reads TGTGCCAGCAGCTCATCCCCAGAGCAGTTCTTC. Full variable domain (outside the CDR3, taken from reference TRBV7-9 and TRBJ2-1): DTGVSQNPRHKITKRGQNVTFRCDPISEHNRLYWYRQTLGQGPEFLTYFQNEAQLEKSRLLSDRFSAERPKGSFSTLEIQRTEQGDSAMYLCASSSSPEQFFGPGTRLTVL.